Sequencing of this TCR beta chain was carried out in a study of blood T cell repertoires in COVID-19. TCRdb keeps only in-frame clones here, not all; method: immunoSEQ multiplex PCR. The sample gives about 85,000 clones, less than 85% of which show up once; 13% is in the top ten. The V end lost 3 bases, the J end lost 7 bases, and 12 bases lay between the germline ends. The CDR3 contains 13 residues. Germline-derived CDR1 and CDR2 are MNHEY and SMNVEV (reference sequence). Specimen: peripheral blood. The TCR comes from a human donor in a cohort sampled during active COVID-19. The V and J genes are TRBV27 and TRBJ1-1; D is undetermined. The DNA of the CDR3 is TGTGCCAGCAGTTTTCGGGGAGGTGGTGAAGCTTTCTTT. It encodes CASSFRGGGEAFF.